One sample yielded the 20 T cell receptor beta chains listed below, sequenced in a study of blood T cell repertoires in COVID-19. The table came from immunoSEQ multiplex PCR; TCRdb's copy has only in-frame clones and leaves some out. The sample lists fewer than 450,000 clones, 88% occurring once. The sequenced sample consisted of peripheral blood. All receptors derive from a woman in her 50s with COVID-19, enrolled during active disease.

The sample holds one count of this clone. The J gene is TRBJ2-3, the V gene TRBV7-3; 9 bases map to TRBD2. J gave up 3 bases and V 3 bases, and 4 bases lay outside the gene matches. The germline gives CDR1 SGHTA, CDR2 FQGTGA. CDR3 size: 15 residues. CDR3 sequence: CASSLFAGGTDTQYF. The CDR3 DNA reads TGTGCCAGCAGCTTGTTTGCGGGGGGGACAGATACGCAGTATTTT.

This rearrangement joins TRBV3-1 (or the pseudogene TRBV3-2) to TRBJ2-7, with TRBD2 identical over 9 bases. The ends lost 4 bases at V and 0 bases at J; junction bases unmatched: 10. The CDR3 sequence is 17 residues long. Per germline, CDR1 LGHDT and CDR2 YNNKEL (reference sequence). CDR3 DNA sequence: TGTGCCAGCAGCCTGACAGTAGCGGGGGTGAGCTCCTACGAGCAGTACTTC. Amino acids: CASSLTVAGVSSYEQYF.

This chain links TRBV9 with TRBJ2-3, with D unclear. The ends were cut back, 0 bases at V and 4 bases at J, with 9 bases in the middle. CDR3 length: 14 amino acids. Germline V lookup: CDR1 SGDLS, CDR2 YYNGEE. DNA of the CDR3: TGTGCCAGCAGCGTAGGTAGCTCGGCAGATACGCAGTATTTT. This sequence encodes CASSVGSSADTQYF.

J is TRBJ1-6 and V is TRBV2, with 8 positions matching TRBD1. Germline CDR1 SNHLY, CDR2 FYNNEI. V dropped 6 bases and J dropped 8; count of bases not matched to a gene: 6. The CDR3 extends over 14 amino acids. The CDR3 nucleotides read TGTGCCAGCAGCGTCGACAGGGGAGATTCACCCCTCCACTTT. Amino acids: CASSVDRGDSPLHF.

This chain uses TRBV7-2 with TRBJ1-5; 8 nucleotides line up with TRBD1. The CDR3 is 15 residues long. Losses at the gene ends were 0 bases for V and 6 bases for J; bases not matched to a gene: 4. Germline V gene sequence: CDR1 SGHTA, CDR2 FQGNSA. The CDR3 is CASSLAAGGRQPQHF. DNA of the CDR3: TGTGCCAGCAGCTTAGCGGCAGGGGGCCGTCAGCCCCAGCATTTT.

This clone was found once. The V and J genes are TRBV5-5 and TRBJ1-2; possibly TRBD1 for D (5 bases). The CDR3 runs 14 residues. Deletions cut 0 bases from V and 3 bases from J, with 9 bases between. Germline V gives CDR1 SGHKS, CDR2 YYEKEE (reference sequence). The CDR3 reads CASSLGLQDYGYTF. CDR3 in DNA: TGTGCCAGCAGCTTGGGCTTACAGGACTATGGCTACACCTTC.

CDR3 nucleotides: TGTGCCAGCAGAAATCGGAGGTCTTACGAGCAGTACTTC. Its protein is CASRNRRSYEQYF. The V and J genes are TRBV12-3 or TRBV12-4 and TRBJ2-7; D is perhaps TRBD2 (5 bases). Trimming removed 6 bases from V and 4 bases from J, with 13 bases in between. This CDR3 spans 13 amino acids.

This clone was recorded a few times. V gene TRBV30 combines with J gene TRBJ1-1, with 7 bases fitting TRBD1. With 4 bases clipped from V and 5 bases from J, the junction kept 4 bases outside the gene matches. This CDR3 spans 12 amino acids. CDR1 and CDR2 (germline): GTSNPN, SVGIG (reference sequence). The CDR3 bases are TGTGCCTGGACGGACAGGTGGACTGAAGCTTTCTTT. Amino acid sequence: CAWTDRWTEAFF.

The J gene is TRBJ2-3, the V gene TRBV5-1; 11 positions match TRBD2. Looked up from germline, CDR1 is SGHRS and CDR2 is YFSETQ. Trimming removed 4 bases from V and 7 bases from J; junction bases left unmatched: 2. CDR3 length: 13 amino acids. The CDR3 DNA reads as TGCGCCAGCAGCCCTAGCGGGGGGTATACGCAGTATTTT. Encoded protein: CASSPSGGYTQYF.

The genes are TRBV7-8 and TRBJ1-3, with 10 positions matching TRBD1. J lost 4 bases, V lost 4 bases, and 7 bases had no gene match. CDR1 and CDR2 from the germline V gene are SGHVS and FQNEAQ. This CDR3 is 16 amino acids long. The CDR3 loop reads CASSWTGQGTGNTIYF. The DNA for the CDR3 is TGTGCCAGCAGCTGGACGGGACAGGGGACGGGAAACACCATATATTTT.

The V and J genes are TRBV7-7 and TRBJ2-6; D is unresolved. Germline CDR1 is SSHAT and CDR2 is FNYEAQ (reference sequence). The CDR3 has 15 amino acids. The ends were cut back, 5 bases at V and 4 bases at J, with 12 bases in the middle. In nucleotides, the CDR3 is TGTGCCAGCAGCCCACTCTCGGTGGGGGCCAACGTCCTGACTTTC. Amino acids: CASSPLSVGANVLTF.

This sequence joins TRBV6-5 and TRBJ2-1; the match to TRBD2 covers 9 bases. This CDR3 is built from 16 residues. Trimming removed 2 bases from V and 10 bases from J; junction bases left unmatched: 12. CDR1 and CDR2 from the germline V gene are MNHEY and SVGAGI. The CDR3 protein is CASSYAASGDGEEQFF. CDR3 coding DNA: TGTGCCAGCAGTTACGCGGCTAGCGGGGATGGAGAAGAGCAGTTCTTC.

The rearrangement joins TRBV7-3 to TRBJ2-1; TRBD1 aligns across 9 bases. V lost 4 bases, J lost 5 bases, and 6 bases stayed unmatched. The CDR3 contains 15 residues. Germline CDR1 SGHTA, CDR2 FQGTGA. The CDR3: CASSSGQGLHNEQFF. In DNA, the CDR3 is TGTGCCAGCAGCTCAGGACAGGGGCTCCACAATGAGCAGTTCTTC.

This clone is a singleton in its sample. The chain is built from TRBV5-1 and TRBJ1-1; 7 positions match TRBD1. Germline V gene lookup returns CDR1 SGHRS and CDR2 YFSETQ. V shed 4 bases, J shed 5 bases, and the junction held 14 bases outside the gene matches. This CDR3 contains 16 residues. The CDR3 DNA sequence: TGCGCCAGCAGCATAGAGACAGGGAAGTTTGGTACTGAAGCTTTCTTT. It codes for CASSIETGKFGTEAFF.

The chain has TRBV18 and TRBJ2-3; tentative D call: TRBD1 (5 bases). V lost 5 bases and J lost 3, with 12 bases in between. Germline loops: CDR1 KGHSH, CDR2 LQKENI. The CDR3 runs to 14 residues. CDR3: CASSFDSTTDTQYF. CDR3 coding DNA: TGTGCCAGCTCATTCGACAGTACGACAGATACGCAGTATTTT.

The V and J genes are TRBV12-5 and TRBJ2-3; tentative D call: TRBD2 (7 bases). The germline CDR1 and CDR2 sequences are LGHNT and FRNRAP. This CDR3 spans 14 amino acids. V was cut by 7 bases and J by 1 base, with 12 bases left in between. CDR3 loop: CASDRGGGTDTQYF. For the CDR3, the DNA is TGTGCTAGTGACAGAGGGGGGGGCACAGATACGCAGTATTTT.

This chain joins TRBV12-3 or TRBV12-4 and TRBJ2-3; D is uncertain. This CDR3 has 11 amino acids. The ends were cut back, 5 bases at V and 6 bases at J, with 6 bases in the middle. The CDR3 is CASSQLDTQYF. The CDR3 DNA follows: TGTGCCAGCAGTCAGTTGGATACGCAGTATTTT.

V gene TRBV5-1 combines with J gene TRBJ1-2, with a weak D call TRBD1 (5 bases). The CDR3 covers 15 residues. V was trimmed by 0 bases and J by 4 bases, leaving 13 bases between them. Looked up from germline, CDR1 is SGHRS and CDR2 is YFSETQ. CDR3 region: CASSLDRTKSYGYTF. Here the CDR3 DNA reads TGCGCCAGCAGCTTGGACAGGACGAAGAGCTATGGCTACACCTTC.

This clone was seen ten or more times. The chain employs TRBV6-5 and TRBJ2-3; 8 nucleotides match TRBD1. Germline V lookup: CDR1 MNHEY, CDR2 SVGAGI. The J segment lost 4 bases and the V segment lost 6 bases, leaving 9 bases of the junction unmatched. The CDR3 sequence is 15 residues long. CDR3 DNA sequence: TGTGCCAGCAGCCTCCGGGACAGGCTAGCAGATACGCAGTATTTT. Translation gives CASSLRDRLADTQYF.

This clone was observed a few times. The rearrangement uses TRBV2 and TRBJ1-1; 7 nucleotides match TRBD1. V lost 8 bases and J lost 7; bases outside the gene matches: 13. This CDR3 spans 14 amino acids. Germline CDR1 reads SNHLY; CDR2 reads FYNNEI. CDR3 sequence: CASGTGTATVEAFF. In nucleotides, the CDR3 is TGTGCCAGCGGCACCGGGACAGCAACCGTTGAAGCTTTCTTT.